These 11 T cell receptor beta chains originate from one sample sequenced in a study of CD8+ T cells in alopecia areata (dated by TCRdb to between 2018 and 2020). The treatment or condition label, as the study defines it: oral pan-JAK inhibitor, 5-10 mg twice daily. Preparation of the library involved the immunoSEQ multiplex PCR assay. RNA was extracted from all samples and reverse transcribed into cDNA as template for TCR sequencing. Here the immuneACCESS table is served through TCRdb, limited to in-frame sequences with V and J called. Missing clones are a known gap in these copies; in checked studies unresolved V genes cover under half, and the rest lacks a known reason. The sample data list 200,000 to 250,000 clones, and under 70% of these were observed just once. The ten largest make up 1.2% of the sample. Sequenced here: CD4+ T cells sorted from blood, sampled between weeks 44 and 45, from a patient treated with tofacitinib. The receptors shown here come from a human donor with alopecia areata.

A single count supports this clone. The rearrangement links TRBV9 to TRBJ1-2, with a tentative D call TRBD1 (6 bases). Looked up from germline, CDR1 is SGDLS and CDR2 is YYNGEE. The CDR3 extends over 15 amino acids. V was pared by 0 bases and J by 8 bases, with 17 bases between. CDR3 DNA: TGTGCCAGCAGCGTAGTCCGAGGGGGGATCCTGGGCTACACCTTC. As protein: CASSVVRGGILGYTF.

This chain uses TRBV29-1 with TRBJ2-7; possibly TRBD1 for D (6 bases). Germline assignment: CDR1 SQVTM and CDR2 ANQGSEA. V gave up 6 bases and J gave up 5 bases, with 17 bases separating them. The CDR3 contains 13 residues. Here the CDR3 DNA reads TGCAGCGTCCAGACAGGTCCGTCCAACGAGCAGTACTTC. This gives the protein CSVQTGPSNEQYF.

The CDR3 bases are TGTGCCAGCAGCCTCGGACAGACCACAGATACGCAGTATTTT. Protein sequence: CASSLGQTTDTQYF. This chain links TRBV5-6 with TRBJ2-3; D is possibly TRBD1 (6 bases). Germline V gene sequence: CDR1 SGHDT, CDR2 YYEEEE. The CDR3 sequence is 14 residues long. V dropped 4 bases and J dropped 2 bases, with 11 bases sitting between them.

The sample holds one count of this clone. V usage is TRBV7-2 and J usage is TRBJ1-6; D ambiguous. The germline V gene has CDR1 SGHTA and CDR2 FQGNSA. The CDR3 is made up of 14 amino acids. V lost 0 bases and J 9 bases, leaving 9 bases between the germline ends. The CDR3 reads CASSLALNTSPLHF. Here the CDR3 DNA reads TGTGCCAGCAGCTTAGCGCTTAATACTTCACCCCTCCACTTT.

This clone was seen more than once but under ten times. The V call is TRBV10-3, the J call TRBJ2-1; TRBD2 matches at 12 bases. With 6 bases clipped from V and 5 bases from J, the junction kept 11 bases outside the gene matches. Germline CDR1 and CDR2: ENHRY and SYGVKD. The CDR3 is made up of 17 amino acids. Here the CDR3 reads CAIRGTSGRMGNNEQFF. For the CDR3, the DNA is TGTGCCATCAGGGGGACTAGCGGGCGGATGGGGAACAATGAGCAGTTCTTC.

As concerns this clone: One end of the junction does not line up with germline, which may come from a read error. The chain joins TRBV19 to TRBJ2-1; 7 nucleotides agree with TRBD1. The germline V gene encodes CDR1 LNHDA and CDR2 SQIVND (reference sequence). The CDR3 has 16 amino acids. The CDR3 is CASSYPGTVSYSEQFF. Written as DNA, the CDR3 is TGTGCCAGTAGTTACCCCGGGACAGTTTCCTACAGTGAGCAGTTCTTC.

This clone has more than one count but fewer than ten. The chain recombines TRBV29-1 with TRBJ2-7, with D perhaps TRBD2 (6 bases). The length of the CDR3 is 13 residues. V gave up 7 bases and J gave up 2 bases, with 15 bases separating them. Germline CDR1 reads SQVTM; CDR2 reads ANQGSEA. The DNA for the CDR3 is TGCAGCGCCTTGGGCGGGGATCCCTACGAGCAGTACTTC. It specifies CSALGGDPYEQYF.

The CDR3 nucleotides are TGCAGCGTCGACCCAACAGCGGCAGAGACCCAGTACTTC. Residues: CSVDPTAAETQYF. The chain uses TRBV29-1 and TRBJ2-5; D is perhaps TRBD2 (5 bases). CDR1 SQVTM and CDR2 ANQGSEA come from the germline V gene. The CDR3 is 13 amino acids. V dropped 6 bases and J dropped 4 bases, with 15 bases sitting between them.

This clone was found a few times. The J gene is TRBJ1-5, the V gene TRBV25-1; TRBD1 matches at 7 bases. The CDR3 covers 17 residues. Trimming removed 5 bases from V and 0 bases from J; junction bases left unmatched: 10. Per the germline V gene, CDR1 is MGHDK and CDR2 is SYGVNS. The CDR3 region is CASSFLDRIFSNQPQHF. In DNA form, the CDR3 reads TGTGCCAGCAGTTTTTTGGACAGGATCTTTAGCAATCAGCCCCAGCATTTT. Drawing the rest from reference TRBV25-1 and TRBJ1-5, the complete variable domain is EADIYQTPRYLVIGTGKKITLECSQTMGHDKMYWYQQDPGMELHLIHYSYGVNSTEKGDLSSESTVSRIRTEHFPLTLESARPSHTSQYLCASSFLDRIFSNQPQHFGDGTRLSIL.

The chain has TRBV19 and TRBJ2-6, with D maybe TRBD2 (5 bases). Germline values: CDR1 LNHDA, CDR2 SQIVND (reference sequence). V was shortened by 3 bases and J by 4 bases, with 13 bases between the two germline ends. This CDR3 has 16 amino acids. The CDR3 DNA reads TGTGCCAGTAGTATTATGCCGAGGGAAGGGGCCAACGTCCTGACTTTC. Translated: CASSIMPREGANVLTF.

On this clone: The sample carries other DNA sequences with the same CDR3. The CDR3 DNA reads TGCAGCGCCGGGGGCAGTGAAAAACTGTTTTTT. Protein: CSAGGSEKLFF. The genes are TRBV29-1 and TRBJ1-4, with D perhaps matching TRBD1 (6 bases). V was cut by 7 bases and J by 7 bases, with 10 bases left in between. This CDR3 comprises 11 residues. Germline V lookup: CDR1 SQVTM, CDR2 ANQGSEA.